These 6 T cell receptor beta chains share one sample of origin, sequenced in a study of blood T cell repertoires in COVID-19. Data came from immunoSEQ multiplex PCR; TCRdb stores just in-frame clones and leaves some out. Of hundreds of thousands of clones listed, around 87% were seen once; the top ten hold about 2.3%. The material sequenced was peripheral blood. The origin of the receptors is a woman aged 60-75 years with COVID-19, enrolled during active disease.

The chain uses TRBV18 and TRBJ2-3; TRBD1 agrees at 10 bases. V lost 1 base and J lost 1; bases outside the gene matches: 2. CDR3 length: 16 residues. Germline V gives CDR1 KGHSH, CDR2 LQKENI. CDR3 residues: CASSPLGTGGTDTQYF. CDR3 bases: TGTGCCAGCTCACCACTCGGGACAGGGGGCACAGATACGCAGTATTTT.

The chain uses TRBV7-3 and TRBJ1-1, with no clear D. The V end was cut by 5 bases, the J end by 1 base, with 14 bases between. The CDR3 spans 15 residues. The V gene's germline CDR1 is SGHTA and CDR2 FQGTGA. DNA of the CDR3: TGTGCCAGCAGCCTTAAGGGTGGGAGGAACACTGAAGCTTTCTTT. Its protein product is CASSLKGGRNTEAFF.

The chain carries TRBV19 and TRBJ1-4; 7 bases align to TRBD1. The junction had 12 bases not matched to a gene; V was cut back by 3 bases and J by 5 bases. From germline, CDR1 is LNHDA and CDR2 SQIVND (reference sequence). The CDR3 totals 17 residues. DNA for the CDR3: TGTGCCAGTAGTATCCGGACAGGCTTGATTACGAATGAAAAACTGTTTTTT. Amino acid sequence: CASSIRTGLITNEKLFF.

In this sample, this clone turned up once. The chain has TRBV30 and TRBJ1-5; no clear D. This CDR3 contains 14 residues. Germline V CDR1 and CDR2: GTSNPN, SVGIG (reference sequence). V lost 4 bases to trimming and J lost 4 bases, with 14 bases between them. CDR3 amino acids: CAWTSKELNQPQHF. CDR3 coding DNA: TGTGCCTGGACCTCGAAGGAACTAAATCAGCCCCAGCATTTT.

The chain has TRBV19 and TRBJ1-1; 7 positions agree with TRBD1. The V gene end was trimmed by 4 bases and the J gene end by 5 bases; junction bases not matched to a gene: 7. The CDR3 spans 14 residues. The germline V gene encodes CDR1 LNHDA and CDR2 SQIVND (reference sequence). CDR3 residues: CASSNRGVGTEAFF. CDR3 sequence (DNA): TGTGCCAGTAGTAACAGGGGCGTGGGAACTGAAGCTTTCTTT.

V gene TRBV6-2 or TRBV6-3 combines with J gene TRBJ1-2, with 8 bases identical to TRBD1. Germline loops: CDR1 MNHEY, CDR2 SVGEGT. The CDR3 covers 14 residues. V gave up 2 bases and J gave up 8 bases; unmatched junction bases: 7. In DNA, the CDR3 is TGTGCCAGCAGTTACCGCGACAGGGGTCGGGGCTACACCTTC. This gives the protein CASSYRDRGRGYTF.